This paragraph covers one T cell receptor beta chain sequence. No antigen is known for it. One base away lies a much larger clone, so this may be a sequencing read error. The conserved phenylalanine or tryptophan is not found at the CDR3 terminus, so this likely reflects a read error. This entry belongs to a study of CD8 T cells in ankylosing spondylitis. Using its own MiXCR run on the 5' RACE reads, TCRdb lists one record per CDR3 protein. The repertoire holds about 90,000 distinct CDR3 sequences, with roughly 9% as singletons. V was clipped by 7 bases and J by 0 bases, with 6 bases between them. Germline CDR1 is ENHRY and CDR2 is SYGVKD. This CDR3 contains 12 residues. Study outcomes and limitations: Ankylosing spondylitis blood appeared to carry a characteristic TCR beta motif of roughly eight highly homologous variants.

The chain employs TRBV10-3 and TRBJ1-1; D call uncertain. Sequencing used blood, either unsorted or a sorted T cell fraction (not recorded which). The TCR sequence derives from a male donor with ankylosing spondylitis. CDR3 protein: CAIMDLNTEAFL. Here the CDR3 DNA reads TGTGCCATCATGGACCTGAACACTGAAGCTTTCCTT.